The clone carrying this T cell receptor beta chain appeared a few times. This sample stems from a study of immune characterization of retroperitoneal liposarcoma. TCRdb fed the PCR reads into MiXCR, producing one record per CDR3 protein. The sample has approximately 11,000 distinct CDR3 sequences; 37% are singletons. V lost 4 bases and J lost 13, with 26 bases in between. This CDR3 comprises 16 residues. The germline V gene encodes CDR1 SGHTA and CDR2 FQGNSA. Sequenced sample: tumor tissue. The TCR was taken from a female donor with retroperitoneal liposarcoma. V usage is TRBV7-2 and J usage is TRBJ2-1, with D maybe TRBD2 (5 bases). Here the CDR3 reads CASSSGGSPIGETQFF. Written as DNA, the CDR3 is TGTGCCAGCAGCTCGGGCGGGTCCCCAATAGGAGAGACCCAGTTCTTC.